The T cell receptor beta chain described here comes from a study of T cell responses to AZD1222 COVID-19 vaccine. Germline lookup yields CDR1 LNHDA and CDR2 SQIVND (reference sequence). With 2 bases removed from V and 3 bases from J, the gap between germline ends came to 10 bases. The CDR3 is made up of 14 amino acids. The method was immunoSEQ multiplex PCR; TCRdb's version includes in-frame clones alone and lacks a portion of them. This table has 90,000 to 150,000 clones, around nine tenths appearing once. This sequence joins TRBV19 and TRBJ1-2, with a tentative D call TRBD1 (5 bases). Sequenced here: peripheral blood, sampled on day 0 of AZD1222 vaccination. The receptor's source is an adult in good health. For the CDR3, the DNA is TGTGCCAGTAGTATAATGGTAGGGGACTATGGCTACACCTTC. Translating it yields CASSIMVGDYGYTF. Supplemented by reference TRBV19 and TRBJ1-2, the full variable domain reads DGGITQSPKYLFRKEGQNVTLSCEQNLNHDAMYWYRQDPGQGLRLIYYSQIVNDFQKGDIAEGYSVSREKKESFPLTVTSAQKNPTAFYLCASSIMVGDYGYTFGSGTRLTVV.